This T cell receptor (beta chain) was retrieved from a study of monozygotic twins with inflammatory bowel disease. Two nested PCRs, about 16 and 10 cycles, amplified TCRalpha and TCRbeta cDNA. TCRdb re-called the 5' RACE reads and shows each CDR3 protein once, DNA omitted. This sample contains roughly 330,000 distinct CDR3 sequences. The CDR3 has 15 amino acids. Germline V gene lookup returns CDR1 SGHRS and CDR2 YFSETQ. After skipping T cell sorting, the authors isolated total RNA from whole blood. Input material: blood. The rearrangement links TRBV5-1 to TRBJ1-5; the TCRdb call, TRBD1, lacks DNA for checking. The sequence derives from a human donor with ulcerative colitis or Crohn's disease, or a healthy co-twin of an affected twin (not recorded which). CDR3 residues: CASSLASGPHQPQHF.